The rows below give T cell receptor beta chains drawn from one sample of a study of PD-1 and CTLA-4 blockade in melanoma. Sequencing used immunoSEQ multiplex PCR; TCRdb keeps in-frame clones, though not all of them. The sample has around 21,000 clones; about 87% are singletons. The sequenced sample was CD8+ T cells from peripheral blood, obtained before anti-PD-1 treatment. These receptors all come from a human donor with melanoma. Both conserved end residues are part of each CDR3. The D gene is left open where the match is weak. Clone size is given for some rows only: seen once, a few or many times, or a class if the clone is expanded.

j_call: TRBJ1-2; clone_size: -; d_call: -; v_call: TRBV28; cdr3_aa: CASNPAGAVVGNGYTF; cdr3_nt: TGTGCCAGCAACCCAGCCGGCGCGGTTGTGGGCAATGGCTACACCTTC
j_call: TRBJ1-5; clone_size: -; d_call: TRBD1; v_call: TRBV24-1; cdr3_aa: CATSDLDRASNQPQHF; cdr3_nt: TGTGCCACCAGTGATTTGGACAGGGCGTCCAATCAGCCCCAGCATTTT
j_call: TRBJ1-5; clone_size: once; d_call: -; v_call: TRBV28; cdr3_aa: CASSSNQELYSNQPQHF; cdr3_nt: TGTGCCAGCAGTTCGAATCAGGAGCTTTATAGCAATCAGCCCCAGCATTTT
j_call: TRBJ2-2; clone_size: -; d_call: -; v_call: TRBV7-8; cdr3_aa: CASSYQINTGELFF; cdr3_nt: TGTGCCAGCAGCTACCAGATAAACACCGGGGAGCTGTTTTTT
j_call: TRBJ2-5; clone_size: once; d_call: -; v_call: TRBV29-1; cdr3_aa: CSVAGTVYQETQYF; cdr3_nt: TGCAGCGTGGCGGGGACGGTGTACCAAGAGACCCAGTACTTC
j_call: TRBJ2-2; clone_size: few; d_call: -; v_call: TRBV5-1; cdr3_aa: CASSLPGGGELFF; cdr3_nt: TGCGCCAGCAGCTTGCCGGGCGGCGGGGAGCTGTTTTTT
j_call: TRBJ2-7; clone_size: -; d_call: -; v_call: TRBV4-1; cdr3_aa: CASSQEKSGPTYEQYF; cdr3_nt: TGCGCCAGCAGCCAAGAGAAGTCAGGTCCTACCTACGAGCAGTACTTC
j_call: TRBJ1-1; clone_size: -; d_call: TRBD1; v_call: TRBV7-3; cdr3_aa: CASSPGGAGGTEAFF; cdr3_nt: TGTGCCAGCAGCCCGGGAGGGGCAGGGGGTACTGAAGCTTTCTTT
j_call: TRBJ1-1; clone_size: -; d_call: -; v_call: TRBV13; cdr3_aa: CASSLVQGNTEAFF; cdr3_nt: TGTGCCAGCAGCTTAGTGCAGGGCAACACTGAAGCTTTCTTT
j_call: TRBJ1-1; clone_size: -; d_call: -; v_call: TRBV7-6; cdr3_aa: CASSYSPGTGETEAFF; cdr3_nt: TGTGCCAGCAGCTACTCACCGGGGACGGGAGAGACTGAAGCTTTCTTT
j_call: TRBJ2-7; clone_size: -; d_call: -; v_call: TRBV30; cdr3_aa: CAWTGPPAYEQYF; cdr3_nt: TGTGCCTGGACCGGGCCCCCAGCCTACGAGCAGTACTTC
j_call: TRBJ2-7; clone_size: -; d_call: -; v_call: TRBV3-1/TRBV3-2; cdr3_aa: CASSQGSPGDEQYF; cdr3_nt: TGTGCCAGCAGCCAAGGTTCCCCAGGGGACGAGCAGTACTTC
j_call: TRBJ2-5; clone_size: -; d_call: -; v_call: TRBV6-5; cdr3_aa: CASNGGGGQETQYF; cdr3_nt: TGTGCCAGCAACGGCGGAGGGGGCCAAGAGACCCAGTACTTC
j_call: TRBJ1-1; clone_size: -; d_call: -; v_call: TRBV27; cdr3_aa: CASSRRRRDTEAFF; cdr3_nt: TGTGCCAGCAGTCGCCGGAGAAGGGACACTGAAGCTTTCTTT
j_call: TRBJ2-1; clone_size: once; d_call: TRBD2; v_call: TRBV6-5; cdr3_aa: CASSWGLASYNEQFF; cdr3_nt: TGTGCCAGCAGCTGGGGACTAGCCTCCTACAATGAGCAGTTCTTC
j_call: TRBJ1-1; clone_size: -; d_call: -; v_call: TRBV5-4; cdr3_aa: CASSLGGNTEAFF; cdr3_nt: TGTGCCAGCAGCTTGGGGGGGAACACTGAAGCTTTCTTT
j_call: TRBJ2-7; clone_size: -; d_call: -; v_call: TRBV9; cdr3_aa: CASSLGRVTGVGEQYF; cdr3_nt: TGTGCCAGCAGCCTAGGTCGGGTTACGGGGGTCGGGGAGCAGTACTTC
j_call: TRBJ1-5; clone_size: -; d_call: -; v_call: TRBV15; cdr3_aa: CATRRGNQPQHF; cdr3_nt: TGTGCCACCCGTCGGGGGAATCAGCCCCAGCATTTT
j_call: TRBJ1-2; clone_size: -; d_call: TRBD1; v_call: TRBV10-3; cdr3_aa: CAINLQGKGDGYTF; cdr3_nt: TGTGCCATCAACTTACAGGGGAAAGGGGATGGCTACACCTTC
j_call: TRBJ2-5; clone_size: -; d_call: TRBD2; v_call: TRBV5-6; cdr3_aa: CASSPRGRGEETQYF; cdr3_nt: TGTGCCAGCAGCCCCCGAGGGAGGGGAGAAGAGACCCAGTACTTC
j_call: TRBJ2-2; clone_size: -; d_call: -; v_call: TRBV15; cdr3_aa: CATSSRAPPAGELFF; cdr3_nt: TGTGCCACCAGCTCGAGGGCCCCGCCAGCCGGGGAGCTGTTTTTT
j_call: TRBJ2-7; clone_size: -; d_call: -; v_call: TRBV6-5; cdr3_aa: CASSQGHLYEQYF; cdr3_nt: TGTGCCAGCAGCCAGGGACACCTCTACGAGCAGTACTTC
j_call: TRBJ2-7; clone_size: -; d_call: TRBD1; v_call: TRBV2; cdr3_aa: CASSEVAGGYEQYF; cdr3_nt: TGTGCCAGCAGTGAAGTTGCAGGGGGCTACGAGCAGTACTTC
j_call: TRBJ1-1; clone_size: -; d_call: -; v_call: TRBV29-1; cdr3_aa: CSVEDLPNTEAFF; cdr3_nt: TGCAGCGTTGAAGATTTGCCTAACACTGAAGCTTTCTTT
j_call: TRBJ2-5; clone_size: once; d_call: -; v_call: TRBV28; cdr3_aa: CASRNGETQYF; cdr3_nt: TGTGCCAGCAGGAACGGAGAGACCCAGTACTTC
j_call: TRBJ2-1; clone_size: once; d_call: TRBD2; v_call: TRBV11-2; cdr3_aa: CASSYRSGGFYNEQFF; cdr3_nt: TGTGCCAGCAGCTACCGCTCGGGGGGGTTTTACAATGAGCAGTTCTTC
j_call: TRBJ1-5; clone_size: -; d_call: TRBD1; v_call: TRBV6-2/TRBV6-3; cdr3_aa: CASSYSRDRGVPQHF; cdr3_nt: TGTGCCAGCAGTTACTCCCGGGACAGGGGGGTTCCCCAGCATTTT
j_call: TRBJ1-4; clone_size: -; d_call: -; v_call: TRBV3-1/TRBV3-2; cdr3_aa: CASSHPGTPEKLFF; cdr3_nt: TGTGCCAGCAGCCATCCCGGGACACCGGAAAAACTGTTTTTT
j_call: TRBJ2-2; clone_size: few; d_call: -; v_call: TRBV7-2; cdr3_aa: CASSPRGGGSANTGELFF; cdr3_nt: TGTGCCAGCAGCCCAAGGGGCGGAGGCAGTGCGAACACCGGGGAGCTGTTTTTT
j_call: TRBJ2-7; clone_size: -; d_call: -; v_call: TRBV28; cdr3_aa: CASSNGDILYEQYF; cdr3_nt: TGTGCCAGTTCGAATGGGGACATTCTCTACGAGCAGTACTTC
j_call: TRBJ2-7; clone_size: once; d_call: -; v_call: TRBV5-1; cdr3_aa: CASSLTGASSYEQYF; cdr3_nt: TGCGCCAGCAGCCTAACGGGGGCAAGCTCCTACGAGCAGTACTTC
j_call: TRBJ2-7; clone_size: -; d_call: TRBD1; v_call: TRBV4-3; cdr3_aa: CASSPSMPGTVSYEQYF; cdr3_nt: TGCGCCAGCAGCCCTAGTATGCCCGGGACAGTTTCCTACGAGCAGTACTTC
j_call: TRBJ1-5; clone_size: -; d_call: -; v_call: TRBV25-1; cdr3_aa: CASSERGYQPQHF; cdr3_nt: TGTGCCAGCAGTGAAAGGGGGTATCAGCCCCAGCATTTT
j_call: TRBJ2-2; clone_size: -; d_call: TRBD1; v_call: TRBV28; cdr3_aa: CASSRDRGNTGELFF; cdr3_nt: TGTGCCAGCAGCCGGGACAGGGGTAACACCGGGGAGCTGTTTTTT
j_call: TRBJ2-7; clone_size: -; d_call: -; v_call: TRBV13; cdr3_aa: CASSRGRGNEQYF; cdr3_nt: TGTGCCAGCAGCCGGGGGCGGGGAAACGAGCAGTACTTC
j_call: TRBJ2-7; clone_size: -; d_call: -; v_call: TRBV14; cdr3_aa: CASSLQGSGEQYF; cdr3_nt: TGTGCCAGCAGCTTACAGGGCTCAGGCGAGCAGTACTTC
j_call: TRBJ2-5; clone_size: few; d_call: TRBD1; v_call: TRBV11-2; cdr3_aa: CASTAGGLETQYF; cdr3_nt: TGTGCCAGCACCGCAGGGGGCCTGGAGACCCAGTACTTC
j_call: TRBJ2-3; clone_size: -; d_call: -; v_call: TRBV28; cdr3_aa: CASSLIRTDTQYF; cdr3_nt: TGTGCCAGCAGTTTAATCAGAACAGATACGCAGTATTTT
j_call: TRBJ1-6; clone_size: once; d_call: TRBD1; v_call: TRBV6-5; cdr3_aa: CASSPGTGRSILHF; cdr3_nt: TGTGCCAGCAGCCCAGGGACAGGCCGCTCAATTCTCCACTTT
j_call: TRBJ1-2; clone_size: -; d_call: -; v_call: TRBV29-1; cdr3_aa: CSVVGLGGYTF; cdr3_nt: TGCAGCGTTGTAGGGCTGGGGGGCTACACCTTC
j_call: TRBJ2-1; clone_size: once; d_call: TRBD1; v_call: TRBV7-9; cdr3_aa: CASSLPTGSSYNEQFF; cdr3_nt: TGTGCCAGCAGCTTGCCGACAGGGAGCTCCTACAATGAGCAGTTCTTC